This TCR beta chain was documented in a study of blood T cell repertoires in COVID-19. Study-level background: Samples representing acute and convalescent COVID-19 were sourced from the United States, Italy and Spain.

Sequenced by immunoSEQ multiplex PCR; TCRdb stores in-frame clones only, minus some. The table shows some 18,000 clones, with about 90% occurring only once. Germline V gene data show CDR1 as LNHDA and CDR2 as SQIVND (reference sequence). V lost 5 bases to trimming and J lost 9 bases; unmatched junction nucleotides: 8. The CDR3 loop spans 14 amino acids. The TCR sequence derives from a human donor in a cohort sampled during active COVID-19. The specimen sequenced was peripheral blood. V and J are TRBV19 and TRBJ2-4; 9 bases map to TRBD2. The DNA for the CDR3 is TGTGCCAGTAGTCCGCAGACTAGCGGAGGCATTCAGTACTTC. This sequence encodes CASSPQTSGGIQYF. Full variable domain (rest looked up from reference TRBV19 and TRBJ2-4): DGGITQSPKYLFRKEGQNVTLSCEQNLNHDAMYWYRQDPGQGLRLIYYSQIVNDFQKGDIAEGYSVSREKKESFPLTVTSAQKNPTAFYLCASSPQTSGGIQYFGAGTRLSVL.